This entry lists 31 T cell receptor beta chains sequenced from one sample in a study of beta chain features in type 1 diabetes. Expressed TCRB transcripts were sequenced, since all the RNA that had been isolated was reverse transcribed. Clones were read by immunoSEQ multiplex PCR, and TCRdb kept only the in-frame ones, dropping some. The sample lists some 700,000 clones, 13% seen once, with 0.02% to 0.025% in the top ten. Overall study results and limits: Type 1 diabetes patients had moderately but significantly shorter TCRB CDR3s in all four CD4+ subsets.

No antigens are known for them. Material for sequencing was naive CD4+ T cells from blood. These receptors came from a man younger than 30 with type 1 diabetes.

This chain uses TRBV4-1 with TRBJ2-1; D assignment may be TRBD1 or TRBD2 (6 bases each). The CDR3 is 14 amino acids. With 6 bases removed from V and 8 bases from J, the gap between germline ends came to 17 bases. Germline CDR1 and CDR2: MGHRA and YSYEKL. The CDR3 sequence is CASSSPGAFHEQFF. CDR3 DNA: TGCGCCAGCAGTTCCCCGGGGGCCTTTCATGAGCAGTTCTTC.

This clone was seen only a few times. V is TRBV2 and J is TRBJ1-3; D is unresolved. CDR3 length: 13 residues. V was cut by 10 bases and J by 4 bases, with 14 bases left in between. The germline V gene encodes CDR1 SNHLY and CDR2 FYNNEI. The CDR3 here is CATRRADGNTIYF. The CDR3 bases are TGTGCCACCCGAAGGGCTGACGGAAACACCATATATTTT.

The chain is built from TRBV6-5 and TRBJ2-7; D tentatively reads TRBD1 or TRBD2 (6 bases each). V shed 8 bases and J shed 0 bases, with 17 bases lying between them. Germline CDR1 and CDR2: MNHEY and SVGAGI. This CDR3 spans 15 amino acids. In nucleotides, the CDR3 is TGTGCCAGCCTCGCCGGGGGCGGCTACTCCTACGAGCAGTACTTC. It codes for CASLAGGGYSYEQYF.

This clone was observed a handful of times. The J gene is TRBJ2-3, the V gene TRBV29-1; D perhaps matches TRBD1 (6 bases). The CDR3 runs to 13 residues. CDR1 is SQVTM and CDR2 is ANQGSEA in the germline V gene. V lost 4 bases to trimming and J lost 2 bases, with 10 bases between them. CDR3 protein: CSVAGHLTDTQYF. The CDR3 DNA reads TGCAGCGTTGCGGGACACCTCACAGATACGCAGTATTTT.

This clone was seen a few times. The chain couples TRBV5-1 to TRBJ2-7; D ambiguous. Germline V gene data show CDR1 as SGHRS and CDR2 as YFSETQ. Trimming stripped 0 bases from V and 3 bases from J, with 10 bases between. CDR3 length: 14 amino acids. The CDR3 bases are TGCGCCAGCAGCTTGGTAACGCAGTTCTACGAGCAGTACTTC. Translated: CASSLVTQFYEQYF.

This clone was observed a handful of times. J is TRBJ1-2 and V is TRBV30; D is perhaps TRBD1 (5 bases). Germline assignment: CDR1 GTSNPN and CDR2 SVGIG (reference sequence). This CDR3 has 13 amino acids. Between the trimmed V and J ends, which lost 4 bases and 7 bases, there was a span of 16 bases. CDR3 nucleotide sequence: TGTGCCTGGATTAGGGGCGCGGAGCGTGGCTACACCTTC. Amino acid sequence: CAWIRGAERGYTF.

There are a few counts of this clone. The rearrangement links TRBV5-4 to TRBJ1-1, with no clear D. The germline V and J ends were trimmed by 7 bases and 3 bases, with 19 bases remaining between them. Germline V gene sequence: CDR1 SGHNT, CDR2 YYREEE (reference sequence). The CDR3 is 15 amino acids. The CDR3 bases are TGTGCCAGCCGATACTGGGTCAGTACAGACACTGAAGCTTTCTTT. It is translated as CASRYWVSTDTEAFF.

This clone occurred a few times. The rearrangement uses TRBV30 and TRBJ2-7, with TRBD1 matching 7 bases. This CDR3 contains 13 residues. Germline CDR1 is GTSNPN and CDR2 is SVGIG (reference sequence). V shed 2 bases, J shed 2 bases, and the junction held 3 bases outside the gene matches. The CDR3 DNA reads as TGTGCCTGGAGTCCTGGGACAGCCTACGAGCAGTACTTC. Its protein is CAWSPGTAYEQYF.

This clone was seen more than once but under ten times. The chain carries TRBV2 and TRBJ2-1, with TRBD1 as a possible D gene (6 bases). Germline assignment: CDR1 SNHLY and CDR2 FYNNEI. The CDR3 spans 16 residues. The ends were cut back, 4 bases at V and 4 bases at J, with 17 bases in the middle. CDR3 loop: CASSVGSLGTYNEQFF. For the CDR3, the DNA is TGTGCCAGCAGTGTCGGCTCCTTGGGGACATACAATGAGCAGTTCTTC. The variable domain in full, with the rest retrieved from reference TRBV2 and TRBJ2-1, is EPEVTQTPSHQVTQMGQEVILRCVPISNHLYFYWYRQILGQKVEFLVSFYNNEISEKSEIFDDQFSVERPDGSNFTLKIRSTKLEDSAMYFCASSVGSLGTYNEQFFGPGTRLTVL.

This clone turned up a few times. The chain has TRBV19 and TRBJ2-1, with 7 bases fitting TRBD1. The germline V gene has CDR1 LNHDA and CDR2 SQIVND (reference sequence). Trimming removed 3 bases from V and 2 bases from J; junction bases left unmatched: 7. CDR3 size: 16 residues. CDR3 nucleotides: TGTGCCAGTAGTATCCTCCGGACAGGAGCCTACAATGAGCAGTTCTTC. It specifies CASSILRTGAYNEQFF.

The V and J genes are TRBV7-2 and TRBJ1-5; D possibly corresponds to TRBD1 (6 bases). Trimming left V 2 bases short and J 1 base short, with 12 bases between. The germline V gene encodes CDR1 SGHTA and CDR2 FQGNSA. The CDR3 contains 16 residues. Here the CDR3 DNA reads TGTGCCAGCAGCTTAACCGGGGGCGGGAGCAATCAGCCCCAGCATTTT. Amino acid sequence: CASSLTGGGSNQPQHF.

This clone was counted a few times. The chain carries TRBV30 and TRBJ2-1; a possible D gene is TRBD1 (5 bases). Trimming stripped 3 bases from V and 6 bases from J, with 15 bases between. The CDR3 covers 14 residues. The V gene's germline CDR1 is GTSNPN and CDR2 SVGIG (reference sequence). In nucleotides, the CDR3 is TGTGCCTGGAGGGCCCAGGGCCAACCCAATGAGCAGTTCTTC. This gives the protein CAWRAQGQPNEQFF. Full variable domain (remainder filled in from reference TRBV30 and TRBJ2-1): SQTIHQWPATLVQPVGSPLSLECTVEGTSNPNLYWYRQAAGRGLQLLFYSVGIGQISSEVPQNLSASRPQDRQFILSSKKLLLSDSGFYLCAWRAQGQPNEQFFGPGTRLTVL.

The gene calls are TRBV7-9 and TRBJ1-1, with D unclear. CDR3 length equals 12 residues. Germline CDR1 SEHNR, CDR2 FQNEAQ (reference sequence). The ends were cut back, 7 bases at V and 4 bases at J, with 10 bases in the middle. This chain's CDR3 is CASTPGSTEAFF. As DNA, the CDR3 is TGTGCCAGCACCCCGGGAAGCACTGAAGCTTTCTTT.

The rearrangement uses TRBV7-8 and TRBJ2-4, with TRBD1 as a possible D gene (5 bases). The CDR3 has 14 amino acids. Per the germline V gene, CDR1 is SGHVS and CDR2 is FQNEAQ. The V and J ends lost 1 base and 1 base respectively, with 5 bases between them. In DNA, the CDR3 is TGTGCCAGCAGCTTAGACAGGGCCAAAAACATTCAGTACTTC. Translated: CASSLDRAKNIQYF.

This clone was detected a few times. The J gene is TRBJ2-1, the V gene TRBV10-3, with TRBD1 matching 12 bases. CDR1 is ENHRY and CDR2 is SYGVKD in the germline V gene. CDR3 length equals 14 residues. Trimming at V came to 8 bases and at J to 7 bases, leaving 6 bases not matched to a gene. The DNA for the CDR3 is TGTGCCATCGGGGACAGGGGGCGCGAAAATGAGCAGTTCTTC. Encoded protein: CAIGDRGRENEQFF.

This clone was seen only a few times. This chain links TRBV5-6 with TRBJ2-1; tentatively, D is TRBD2 (6 bases). Germline V gives CDR1 SGHDT, CDR2 YYEEEE. V dropped 0 bases and J dropped 2 bases, with 12 bases sitting between them. This CDR3 has 16 residues. CDR3 sequence: CASSLGPRDPYNEQFF. DNA of the CDR3: TGTGCCAGCAGCTTGGGCCCGCGGGACCCCTACAATGAGCAGTTCTTC.

The gene calls are TRBV14 and TRBJ2-2; no firm D call. The CDR3 is 13 amino acids. The V end was cut by 4 bases, the J end by 6 bases, with 9 bases between. Germline assignment: CDR1 SGHDN and CDR2 FVKESK. The DNA of the CDR3 is TGTGCCAGCAGCCTAACCCCCGCCGGGGAGCTGTTTTTT. Translating gives CASSLTPAGELFF.

This clone was counted a few times. The chain is built from TRBV11-2 and TRBJ2-1; D remains ambiguous. Trimming removed 8 bases from V and 10 bases from J, with 12 bases in between. CDR1 is SGHAT and CDR2 is FQNNGV in the germline V gene. The CDR3 totals 11 residues. The DNA of the CDR3 is TGTGCCAGCGGGGTCTTTGTGGAGCAGTTCTTC. This gives the protein CASGVFVEQFF.

This clone was found a few times. The chain's CDR3 is CASSFWLRLPGANVLTF. CDR3 DNA: TGTGCCAGCAGTTTTTGGCTTCGGCTTCCCGGGGCCAACGTCCTGACTTTC. The chain links TRBV28 to TRBJ2-6; D is undetermined. Trimming shortened V by 3 bases and J by 4 bases, and 16 bases separated the two germline ends. Germline assignment: CDR1 MDHEN and CDR2 SYDVKM. This CDR3 comprises 17 residues.

There are a few counts of this clone. The chain has TRBV19 and TRBJ2-1; 11 nucleotides agree with TRBD2. Germline values: CDR1 LNHDA, CDR2 SQIVND (reference sequence). This CDR3 contains 16 residues. V lost 10 bases to trimming and J lost 7 bases; unmatched junction nucleotides: 15. The CDR3 region has the DNA TGTGCCACTTCCAATAGCGGGGGGGCCAAGAAGAATGAGCAGTTCTTC. Encoded protein: CATSNSGGAKKNEQFF.

This chain connects TRBV10-3 to TRBJ2-1; TRBD2 aligns across 11 bases. The junction had 5 bases not matched to a gene; V was cut back by 2 bases and J by 5 bases. The germline gives CDR1 ENHRY, CDR2 SYGVKD. The CDR3 has 16 amino acids. CDR3 sequence reads: CAISEKASGGHNEQFF. The CDR3 region has the DNA TGTGCCATCAGTGAGAAGGCTAGCGGGGGGCACAATGAGCAGTTCTTC.

This clone occurred a few times. The chain recombines TRBV6-5 with TRBJ1-2; 7 bases fit TRBD1. This CDR3 has 15 amino acids. CDR1 and CDR2 (germline): MNHEY, SVGAGI. J gave up 10 bases and V 5 bases, and 16 bases lay outside the gene matches. The CDR3 DNA reads TGTGCCAGCAGTCACGACCTCGGACAGGTCAAAGACTACACCTTC. It encodes CASSHDLGQVKDYTF.

This clone was picked up a small number of times. The chain has TRBV9 and TRBJ2-5, with a possible D match to TRBD1 (6 bases). V was cut by 0 bases and J by 3 bases, with 12 bases left in between. The CDR3 sequence is 15 residues long. Germline CDR1 and CDR2: SGDLS and YYNGEE. The CDR3: CASSVADSEEETQYF. In DNA, the CDR3 is TGTGCCAGCAGCGTAGCGGACAGCGAGGAAGAGACCCAGTACTTC.

A few counts support this clone. This chain links TRBV10-3 with TRBJ1-1; tentative D call: TRBD1 (5 bases). V lost 4 bases, J lost 2 bases, and 8 bases lay in between. This CDR3 contains 13 residues. Germline loops: CDR1 ENHRY, CDR2 SYGVKD. CDR3 coding DNA: TGTGCCATCAGTGGAGGGGTAAACACTGAAGCTTTCTTT. The encoded protein is CAISGGVNTEAFF.

The rearrangement uses TRBV30 and TRBJ1-2; no firm D call. This CDR3 region has 11 residues. V gave up 2 bases and J gave up 7 bases, with 8 bases separating them. Germline lookup yields CDR1 GTSNPN and CDR2 SVGIG (reference sequence). CDR3 protein: CAWSIAIGYTF. DNA for the CDR3: TGTGCCTGGAGTATCGCCATTGGCTACACCTTC.

Points on this clone: This CDR3 is also generated by other DNA sequences in the sample. The gene calls are TRBV12-5 and TRBJ2-3; D possibly corresponds to TRBD1 (5 bases). The V end lost 6 bases, the J end lost 1 base, and 8 bases lay between the germline ends. This CDR3 contains 13 residues. Germline lookup yields CDR1 LGHNT and CDR2 FRNRAP. The CDR3 loop is CASGPRGTDTQYF. The CDR3 DNA follows: TGTGCTAGTGGCCCCAGGGGCACAGATACGCAGTATTTT.

This clone was picked up a small number of times. The V call is TRBV19, the J call TRBJ1-1; D is uncertain. From germline, CDR1 is LNHDA and CDR2 SQIVND (reference sequence). V lost 1 base to trimming and J lost 6 bases, with 9 bases between them. The CDR3 is 13 residues long. As DNA, the CDR3 is TGTGCCAGTAGTATAGCCCGGGAGGCTGAAGCTTTCTTT. Amino acid sequence: CASSIAREAEAFF. The variable domain in full, completed from reference TRBV19 and TRBJ1-1, reads DGGITQSPKYLFRKEGQNVTLSCEQNLNHDAMYWYRQDPGQGLRLIYYSQIVNDFQKGDIAEGYSVSREKKESFPLTVTSAQKNPTAFYLCASSIAREAEAFFGQGTRLTVV.

The V and J genes are TRBV6-6 and TRBJ1-5, with D possibly being TRBD1 (5 bases). This CDR3 is 13 amino acids long. V lost 6 bases, J lost 5 bases, and 11 bases lay in between. CDR1 is MNHNY and CDR2 is SVGAGI in the germline V gene (reference sequence). For the CDR3, the DNA is TGTGCCAGCAGCCAAGGGGACTATCAGCCCCAGCATTTT. Amino acids: CASSQGDYQPQHF.

This chain connects TRBV4-1 to TRBJ2-3; 10 bases line up with TRBD2. CDR1 is MGHRA, CDR2 YSYEKL, per germline. The CDR3 runs to 16 residues. The ends lost 2 bases at V and 3 bases at J; junction bases unmatched: 5. The CDR3 reads CASSQIGLAVTDTQYF. The CDR3 DNA sequence: TGCGCCAGCAGCCAAATCGGACTAGCGGTGACAGATACGCAGTATTTT.

J is TRBJ2-2 and V is TRBV2, with D unclear. V shed 4 bases and J shed 2 bases, with 14 bases lying between them. The CDR3 extends over 16 amino acids. Germline V gene lookup returns CDR1 SNHLY and CDR2 FYNNEI. In DNA form, the CDR3 reads TGTGCCAGCAGTGTTACAGACCAAAGCAACACCGGGGAGCTGTTTTTT. Amino acids: CASSVTDQSNTGELFF.

The rearrangement links TRBV15 to TRBJ1-5, with 9 bases identical to TRBD1. This CDR3 has 16 amino acids. Germline CDR1 and CDR2: LNHNV and YYDKDF (reference sequence). Trimming at V came to 0 bases and at J to 5 bases, leaving 5 bases not matched to a gene. The CDR3 region has the DNA TGTGCCACCAGCAGAGATCGGGACAGGGTAGATCAGCCCCAGCATTTT. It translates to CATSRDRDRVDQPQHF.